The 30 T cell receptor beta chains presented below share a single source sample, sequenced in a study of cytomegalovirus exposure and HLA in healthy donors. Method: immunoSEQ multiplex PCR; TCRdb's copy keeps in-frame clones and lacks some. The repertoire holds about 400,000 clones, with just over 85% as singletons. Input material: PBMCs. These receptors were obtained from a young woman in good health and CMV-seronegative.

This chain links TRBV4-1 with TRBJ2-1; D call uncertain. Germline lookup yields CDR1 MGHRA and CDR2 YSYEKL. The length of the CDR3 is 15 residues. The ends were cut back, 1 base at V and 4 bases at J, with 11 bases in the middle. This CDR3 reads CASSQVVPRYNEQFF. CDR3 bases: TGCGCCAGCAGCCAAGTTGTCCCGCGGTACAATGAGCAGTTCTTC.

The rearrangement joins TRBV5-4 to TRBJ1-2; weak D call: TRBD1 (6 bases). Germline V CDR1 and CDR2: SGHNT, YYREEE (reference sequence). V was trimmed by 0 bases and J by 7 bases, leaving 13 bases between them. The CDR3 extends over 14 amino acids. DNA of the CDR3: TGTGCCAGCAGCTTGGAGGCAGGGGAACGTGGCTACACCTTC. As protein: CASSLEAGERGYTF.

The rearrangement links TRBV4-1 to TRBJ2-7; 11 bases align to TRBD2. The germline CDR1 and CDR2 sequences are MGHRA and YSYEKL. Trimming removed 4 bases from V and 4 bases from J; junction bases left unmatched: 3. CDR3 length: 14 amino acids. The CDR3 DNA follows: TGCGCCAGCAGCCTTAGCGGGGGGGCTTACGAGCAGTACTTC. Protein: CASSLSGGAYEQYF.

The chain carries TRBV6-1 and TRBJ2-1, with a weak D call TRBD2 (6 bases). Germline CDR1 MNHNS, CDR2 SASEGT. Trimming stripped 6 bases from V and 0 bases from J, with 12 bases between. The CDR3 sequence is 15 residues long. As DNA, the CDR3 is TGTGCCAGCAGGCTCAGGGAGGACTCCTACAATGAGCAGTTCTTC. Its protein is CASRLREDSYNEQFF.

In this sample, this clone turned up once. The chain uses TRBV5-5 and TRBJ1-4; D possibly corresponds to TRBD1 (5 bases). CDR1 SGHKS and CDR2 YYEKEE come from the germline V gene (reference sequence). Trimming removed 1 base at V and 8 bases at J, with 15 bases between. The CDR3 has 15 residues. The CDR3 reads CASSLSRGVGEKLFF. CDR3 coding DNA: TGTGCCAGCAGCTTGTCGCGGGGCGTTGGAGAAAAACTGTTTTTT.

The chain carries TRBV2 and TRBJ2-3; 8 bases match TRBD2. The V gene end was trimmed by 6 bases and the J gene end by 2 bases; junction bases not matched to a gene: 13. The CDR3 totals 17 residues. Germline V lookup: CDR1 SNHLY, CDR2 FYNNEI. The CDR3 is CASRQKAGGGPTDTQYF. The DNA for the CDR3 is TGTGCCAGCAGGCAAAAGGCGGGGGGCGGCCCCACAGATACGCAGTATTTT.

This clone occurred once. The CDR3 nucleotides read TGTGCCAGCAGCGTAGGGGCGGGAGCCCGACAGTACGAGCAGTACTTC. Translating gives CASSVGAGARQYEQYF. The V and J genes are TRBV9 and TRBJ2-7, with 7 bases matching TRBD2. In germline, CDR1 is SGDLS, CDR2 YYNGEE. Losses at the gene ends were 0 bases for V and 4 bases for J; bases not matched to a gene: 10. This CDR3 comprises 16 residues. The whole variable domain, remainder taken from reference TRBV9 and TRBJ2-7, is DSGVTQTPKHLITATGQRVTLRCSPRSGDLSVYWYQQSLDQGLQFLIQYYNGEERAKGNILERFSAQQFPDLHSELNLSSLELGDSALYFCASSVGAGARQYEQYFGPGTRLTVT.

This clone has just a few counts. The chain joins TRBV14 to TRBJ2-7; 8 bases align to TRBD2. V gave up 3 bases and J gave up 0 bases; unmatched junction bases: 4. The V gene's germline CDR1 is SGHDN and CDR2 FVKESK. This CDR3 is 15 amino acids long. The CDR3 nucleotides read TGTGCCAGCAGCCAGGGCGGGGGGAGCTCCTACGAGCAGTACTTC. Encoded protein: CASSQGGGSSYEQYF.

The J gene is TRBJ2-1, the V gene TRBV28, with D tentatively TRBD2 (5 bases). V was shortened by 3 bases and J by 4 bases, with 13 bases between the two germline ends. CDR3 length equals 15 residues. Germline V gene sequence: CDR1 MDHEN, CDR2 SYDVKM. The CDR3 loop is CASSFAGIYYNEQFF. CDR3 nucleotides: TGTGCCAGCAGTTTTGCGGGCATCTATTACAATGAGCAGTTCTTC.

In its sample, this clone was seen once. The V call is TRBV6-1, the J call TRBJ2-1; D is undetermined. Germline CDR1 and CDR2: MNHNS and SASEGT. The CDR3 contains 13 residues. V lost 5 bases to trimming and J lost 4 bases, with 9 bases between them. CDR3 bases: TGTGCCAGCAGTTCTCAGATATACAATGAGCAGTTCTTC. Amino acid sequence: CASSSQIYNEQFF.

CDR3 sequence reads: CASSPGQGRSYNEQFF. In nucleotides, the CDR3 is TGTGCCAGCAGTCCCGGACAGGGCCGATCTTACAATGAGCAGTTCTTC. The chain combines TRBV27 with TRBJ2-1; 8 positions agree with TRBD1. The CDR3 length is 16 residues. The trim removed 5 bases at V and 4 bases at J, leaving 10 bases unmatched. Germline values: CDR1 MNHEY, CDR2 SMNVEV (reference sequence).

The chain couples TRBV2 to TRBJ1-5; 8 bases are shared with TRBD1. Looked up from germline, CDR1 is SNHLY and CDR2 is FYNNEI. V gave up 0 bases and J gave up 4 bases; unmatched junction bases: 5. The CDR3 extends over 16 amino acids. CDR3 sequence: CASSEAHNRGNQPQHF. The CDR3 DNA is TGTGCCAGCAGTGAAGCGCATAACAGGGGGAATCAGCCCCAGCATTTT.

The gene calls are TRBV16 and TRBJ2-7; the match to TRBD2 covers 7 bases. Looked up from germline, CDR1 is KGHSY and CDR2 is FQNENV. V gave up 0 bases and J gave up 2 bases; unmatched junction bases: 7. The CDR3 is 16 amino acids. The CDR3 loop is CASSQSGGGATYEQYF. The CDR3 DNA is TGTGCCAGCAGCCAATCTGGGGGGGGTGCAACCTACGAGCAGTACTTC.

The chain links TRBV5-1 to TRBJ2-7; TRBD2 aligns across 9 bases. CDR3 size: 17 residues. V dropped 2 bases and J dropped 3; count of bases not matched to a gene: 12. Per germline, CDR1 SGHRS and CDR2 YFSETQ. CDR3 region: CASSFRASGTPLYEQYF. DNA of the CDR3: TGCGCCAGCAGCTTTCGGGCTAGCGGGACCCCGCTCTACGAGCAGTACTTC.

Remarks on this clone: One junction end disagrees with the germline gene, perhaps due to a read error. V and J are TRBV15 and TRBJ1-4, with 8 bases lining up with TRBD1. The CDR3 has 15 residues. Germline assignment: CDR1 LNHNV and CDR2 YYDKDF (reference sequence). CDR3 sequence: CATSGDRGPNEKLFF. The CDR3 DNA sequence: TGTGCCACCAGCGGAGACAGGGGACCTAATGAAAAACTGTTTTTT.

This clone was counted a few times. CDR3 in amino acids: CASSQGGASNQPQHF. Written as DNA, the CDR3 is TGTGCCAGCAGCCAAGGGGGTGCGAGCAATCAGCCCCAGCATTTT. The chain couples TRBV28 to TRBJ1-5; weak D call: TRBD1 (6 bases). Per the germline V gene, CDR1 is MDHEN and CDR2 is SYDVKM. V dropped 6 bases and J dropped 1 base, with 13 bases sitting between them. The CDR3 loop spans 15 amino acids.

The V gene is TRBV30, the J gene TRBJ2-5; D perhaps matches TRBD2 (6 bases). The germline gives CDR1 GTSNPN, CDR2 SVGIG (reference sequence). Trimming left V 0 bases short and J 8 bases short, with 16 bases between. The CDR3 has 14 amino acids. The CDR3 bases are TGTGCCTGGAGTGTGTCTGGTTGGGGAGGAACCCAGTACTTC. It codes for CAWSVSGWGGTQYF.

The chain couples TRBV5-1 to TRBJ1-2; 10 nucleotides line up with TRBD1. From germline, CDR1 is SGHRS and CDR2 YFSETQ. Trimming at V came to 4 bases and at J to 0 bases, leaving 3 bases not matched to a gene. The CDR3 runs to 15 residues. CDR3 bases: TGCGCCAGCAGCCGTGGACAGGGGGCTAACTATGGCTACACCTTC. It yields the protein CASSRGQGANYGYTF.

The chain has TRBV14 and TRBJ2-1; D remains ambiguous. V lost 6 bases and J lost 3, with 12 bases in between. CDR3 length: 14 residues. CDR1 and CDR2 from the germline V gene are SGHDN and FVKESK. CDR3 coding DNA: TGTGCCAGCAGGCCTTTAGAAGTCTACAATGAGCAGTTCTTC. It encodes CASRPLEVYNEQFF.

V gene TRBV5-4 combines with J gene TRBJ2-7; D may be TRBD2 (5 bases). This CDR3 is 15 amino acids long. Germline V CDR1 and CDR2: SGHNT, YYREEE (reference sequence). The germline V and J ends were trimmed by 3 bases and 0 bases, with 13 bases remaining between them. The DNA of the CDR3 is TGTGCCAGCAGCTACTTGGACTCTCACTCCTACGAGCAGTACTTC. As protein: CASSYLDSHSYEQYF.

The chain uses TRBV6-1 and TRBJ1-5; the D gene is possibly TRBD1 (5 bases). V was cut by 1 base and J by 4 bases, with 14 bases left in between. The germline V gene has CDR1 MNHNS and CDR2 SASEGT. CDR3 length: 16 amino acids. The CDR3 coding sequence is TGTGCCAGCAGTGAAGTGCGACAGAGCCTGAATCAGCCCCAGCATTTT. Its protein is CASSEVRQSLNQPQHF.

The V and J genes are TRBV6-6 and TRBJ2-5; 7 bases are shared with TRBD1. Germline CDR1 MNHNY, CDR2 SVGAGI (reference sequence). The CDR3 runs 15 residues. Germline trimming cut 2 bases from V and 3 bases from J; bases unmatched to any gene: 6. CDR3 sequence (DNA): TGTGCCAGCAGTTACACGGAAACAGGGGAAGAGACCCAGTACTTC. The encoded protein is CASSYTETGEETQYF.

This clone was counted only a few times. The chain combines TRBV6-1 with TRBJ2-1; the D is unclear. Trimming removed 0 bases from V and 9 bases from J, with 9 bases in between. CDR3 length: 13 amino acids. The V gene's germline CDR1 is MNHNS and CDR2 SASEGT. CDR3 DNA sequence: TGTGCCAGCAGTGAAGCGGAAGCGCTTGAGCAGTTCTTC. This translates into CASSEAEALEQFF.

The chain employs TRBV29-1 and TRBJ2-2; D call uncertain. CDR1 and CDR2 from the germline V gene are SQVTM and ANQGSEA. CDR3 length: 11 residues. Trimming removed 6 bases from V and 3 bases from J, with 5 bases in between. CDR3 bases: TGCAGCGTCACGGACACCGGGGAGCTGTTTTTT. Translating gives CSVTDTGELFF.

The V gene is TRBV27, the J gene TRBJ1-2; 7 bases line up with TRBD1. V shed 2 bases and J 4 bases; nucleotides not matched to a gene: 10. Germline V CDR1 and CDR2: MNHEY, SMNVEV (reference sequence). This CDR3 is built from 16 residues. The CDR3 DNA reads TGTGCCAGCAGTTTAAAACCACAGGGGACTGTCTATGGCTACACCTTC. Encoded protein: CASSLKPQGTVYGYTF.

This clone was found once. CDR3 sequence reads: CASSKNDRERENYGYTF. CDR3 coding DNA: TGTGCCAGCAGCAAAAACGACAGGGAAAGGGAGAACTATGGCTACACCTTC. The chain uses TRBV21-1 and TRBJ1-2; the table's D gene call, TRBD1, was not cross checked with the DNA. TRBV21-1 corresponds to a pseudogene. The CDR3 is 17 amino acids.

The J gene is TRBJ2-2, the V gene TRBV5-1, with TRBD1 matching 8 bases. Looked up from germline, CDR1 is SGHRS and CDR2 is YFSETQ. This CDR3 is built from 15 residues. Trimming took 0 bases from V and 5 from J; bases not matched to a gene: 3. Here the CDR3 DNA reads TGCGCCAGCAGCTTGGGGGACAGGCAGACCGGGGAGCTGTTTTTT. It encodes CASSLGDRQTGELFF.

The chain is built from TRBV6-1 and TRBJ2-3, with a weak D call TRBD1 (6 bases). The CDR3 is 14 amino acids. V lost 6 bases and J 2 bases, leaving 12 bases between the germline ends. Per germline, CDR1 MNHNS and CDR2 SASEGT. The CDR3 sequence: CASRLGGFTDTQYF. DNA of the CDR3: TGTGCCAGCAGGCTAGGGGGTTTCACAGATACGCAGTATTTT.

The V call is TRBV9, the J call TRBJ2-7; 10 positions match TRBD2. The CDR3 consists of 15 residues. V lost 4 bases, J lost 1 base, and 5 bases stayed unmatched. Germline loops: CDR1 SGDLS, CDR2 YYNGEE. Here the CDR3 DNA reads TGTGCCAGCAGCCCTACTAGCGGGGCGTCCTACGAGCAGTACTTC. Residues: CASSPTSGASYEQYF.

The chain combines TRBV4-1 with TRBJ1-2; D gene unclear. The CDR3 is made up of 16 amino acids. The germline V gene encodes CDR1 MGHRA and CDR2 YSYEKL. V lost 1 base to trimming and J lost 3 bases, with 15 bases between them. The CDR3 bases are TGCGCCAGCAGCCAAGGGAGGTTTACGGCCGACTATGGCTACACCTTC. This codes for CASSQGRFTADYGYTF.